The 19 T cell receptor beta chains given below trace back to one sample, sequenced in a study of blood T cells in healthy people across ages. Alongside a J-beta primer mix, a sample-barcoded 5' primer served in a second PCR lasting roughly 6 to 11 cycles. Via MiXCR, TCRdb re-called the 5' RACE reads, giving one row per CDR3 protein. The data show over a million distinct CDR3 sequences, 40% to 55% seen once. The sample taken for sequencing was blood. Receptor source: a woman aged 60-70 years in good health.

As for this clonotype: One end of the junction does not line up with germline, which may come from a read error. The CDR3 sequence: CASSLEGTGGYGYTF. The CDR3 region has the DNA TGCGCTAGCAGCTTGGAGGGGACAGGGGGCTATGGCTACACCTTC. The gene calls are TRBV5-1 and TRBJ1-2, with TRBD1 matching over 11 bases. Germline CDR1 is SGHRS and CDR2 is YFSETQ. The CDR3 totals 15 residues.

The chain links TRBV9 to TRBJ2-3, with 7 positions matching TRBD2. The CDR3 loop spans 17 amino acids. From germline, CDR1 is SGDLS and CDR2 YYNGEE. The V and J ends lost 4 bases and 1 base, in that order; junction bases with no gene match: 12. DNA of the CDR3: TGTGCCAGCAGCATCCTGGCGGGAGCGTTGGGCACAGATACGCAGTATTTT. It yields the protein CASSILAGALGTDTQYF.

This chain joins TRBV11-2 and TRBJ2-5, with 16 bases matching TRBD2. The end of the DNA fits TRBJ2-7 better, so the J call may be wrong. This CDR3 is built from 16 residues. CDR1 and CDR2 (germline): SGHAT, FQNNGV. Here the CDR3 reads CASSKGTSGRENEQYF. For the CDR3, the DNA is TGTGCCAGCAGCAAAGGGACTAGCGGGAGGGAAAACGAGCAGTACTTC.

In its sample, this clonotype was seen a few times. V usage is TRBV6-5 and J usage is TRBJ2-1; 14 bases map to TRBD2. Germline values: CDR1 MNHEY, CDR2 SVGAGI. V gave up 2 bases and J gave up 8 bases; unmatched junction bases: 11. There are 18 residues in the CDR3. CDR3 loop: CASSYTPGLAGDGHEQFF. The DNA for the CDR3 is TGTGCCAGCAGTTACACTCCGGGACTAGCGGGAGATGGGCATGAGCAGTTCTTC.

This chain links TRBV18 with TRBJ2-5; D not certain. Germline CDR1 reads KGHSH; CDR2 reads LQKENI. CDR3 length: 15 residues. V dropped 2 bases and J dropped 1 base, with 11 bases sitting between them. CDR3 sequence reads: CASSPEVGIQETQYF. The CDR3 region has the DNA TGTGCCAGCTCACCAGAGGTGGGAATCCAAGAGACCCAGTACTTC.

V gene TRBV4-1 combines with J gene TRBJ2-3; 8 bases are shared with TRBD2. J was trimmed by 0 bases and V by 0 bases; bases with no gene match: 11. In germline, CDR1 is MGHRA, CDR2 YSYEKL. This CDR3 is built from 19 residues. CDR3 sequence: CASSQEVREGPASTDTQYF. CDR3 DNA: TGCGCCAGCAGCCAAGAAGTCCGGGAGGGCCCCGCTAGCACAGATACGCAGTATTTT.

The rearrangement uses TRBV27 and TRBJ2-7; 9 bases align to TRBD1. The CDR3 totals 16 residues. V lost 6 bases and J lost 5; bases outside the gene matches: 14. Germline V lookup: CDR1 MNHEY, CDR2 SMNVEV (reference sequence). In DNA form, the CDR3 reads TGTGCCAGCAGCATCAGATCACAGGGGGCAATCCACGAGCAGTACTTC. This gives the protein CASSIRSQGAIHEQYF.

V usage is TRBV9 and J usage is TRBJ1-6; D might be TRBD1 (5 bases). Germline-derived CDR1 and CDR2 are SGDLS and YYNGEE. V lost 1 base, J lost 8 bases, and 19 bases lay in between. This CDR3 spans 17 amino acids. CDR3 loop: CASSVLTIGTADSPLHF. The CDR3 nucleotides read TGTGCCAGCAGCGTACTCACCATCGGGACGGCGGATTCACCCCTCCACTTT.

This clonotype came up a few times. The chain uses TRBV14 and TRBJ2-1; 9 nucleotides align to TRBD2. CDR1 and CDR2 (germline): SGHDN, FVKESK. J lost 0 bases, V lost 6 bases, and 15 bases had no gene match. This CDR3 has 19 residues. The CDR3 coding sequence is TGTGCCAGCAGGCTAATATCCGAGGATAGCGGGAGCTCCTACAATGAGCAGTTCTTC. Translated: CASRLISEDSGSSYNEQFF.

The DNA for the CDR3 is TGCGCCAGCAGCTTGGGCGTCCCGCAGGTACCCCTTTACAATGAGCAGTTCTTC. As protein: CASSLGVPQVPLYNEQFF. The chain employs TRBV5-1 and TRBJ2-1, with no clear D. CDR1 is SGHRS, CDR2 YFSETQ, per germline. V was cut by 0 bases and J by 4 bases, with 20 bases left in between. The length of the CDR3 is 18 residues.

As DNA, the CDR3 is TGTGCCAGCAGTACAGGGGGCGGTAATTCACCCCTCCACTTT. Translation: CASSTGGGNSPLHF. V gene TRBV12-3 or TRBV12-4 combines with J gene TRBJ1-6, with 9 bases matching TRBD1. This CDR3 spans 14 amino acids. The J segment lost 6 bases and the V segment lost 5 bases, leaving 2 bases of the junction unmatched.

V is TRBV29-1 and J is TRBJ2-7; D is unclear. CDR3 length equals 13 residues. Trimming stripped 6 bases from V and 0 bases from J, with 12 bases between. Germline V gene sequence: CDR1 SQVTM, CDR2 ANQGSEA. CDR3: CSVRDVSSYEQYF. The CDR3, as DNA: TGCAGCGTCCGAGACGTTAGCTCCTACGAGCAGTACTTC.

This clonotype was picked up a small number of times. The chain carries TRBV27 and TRBJ2-1, with unresolved D. Germline values: CDR1 MNHEY, CDR2 SMNVEV (reference sequence). The CDR3 spans 15 residues. V gave up 8 bases and J gave up 0 bases, with 14 bases separating them. The CDR3 loop reads CASGSPDNSYNEQFF. CDR3 nucleotides: TGTGCCAGCGGTTCTCCCGACAACTCCTACAATGAGCAGTTCTTC.

The DNA for the CDR3 is TGTGCCAGCAGTTACAAGGGGGCGCGGGAGACCCAGTACTTC. Protein product: CASSYKGARETQYF. The rearrangement links TRBV6-5 to TRBJ2-7, with 7 positions matching TRBD1. The J call is in doubt because the DNA end fits TRBJ2-5 better. This CDR3 is 14 amino acids long. CDR1 MNHEY and CDR2 SVGAGI come from the germline V gene.

The CDR3: CASRGTQQRDTQYF. The CDR3 DNA is TGTGCCAGCAGGGGGACCCAACAAAGGGATACGCAGTATTTT. V gene TRBV3-1 combines with J gene TRBJ2-3; D may correspond to TRBD1 or TRBD2 (5 bases each). This CDR3 contains 14 residues. In germline, CDR1 is LGHDT, CDR2 YNNKEL (reference sequence). With 6 bases removed from V and 6 bases from J, the gap between germline ends came to 16 bases.

This clonotype was observed a handful of times. The chain joins TRBV28 to TRBJ2-7; D uncertain. Trimming pared 10 bases from V and 3 bases from J, leaving 13 bases between. The CDR3 runs 12 residues. Germline loops: CDR1 MDHEN, CDR2 SYDVKM. CDR3 amino acids: CATATVNYEQYF. The CDR3 DNA sequence: TGTGCCACCGCTACGGTGAACTACGAGCAGTACTTC.

This clonotype has just a few counts. A much larger clonotype is one base distant, so this may be a read error. This chain joins TRBV10-3 and TRBJ2-7; D possibly uses TRBD1 or TRBD2 (7 bases each). V was clipped by 10 bases and J by 2 bases, with 15 bases between them. The CDR3 covers 13 residues. Germline values: CDR1 ENHRY, CDR2 SYGVKD. The CDR3 coding sequence is TGTGCCAGCAGGGGGGAGGGGGCCTACGAGCAGTACTTC. This sequence encodes CASRGEGAYEQYF.

This clonotype was counted only a few times. V gene TRBV28 combines with J gene TRBJ2-1, with D perhaps TRBD1 or TRBD2 (5 bases each). Germline V lookup: CDR1 MDHEN, CDR2 SYDVKM. CDR3 size: 15 residues. Trimming removed 6 bases at V and 8 bases at J, with 20 bases between. CDR3 protein: CASSSGGPRGDEQFF. The CDR3 region has the DNA TGTGCCAGCAGCTCCGGCGGGCCCCGAGGGGATGAGCAGTTCTTC.

In this sample, this clonotype turned up many times. The genes are TRBV5-6 and TRBJ2-3, with 14 bases fitting TRBD2. The CDR3 spans 18 residues. V gave up 1 base and J gave up 1 base; unmatched junction bases: 5. The V gene's germline CDR1 is SGHDT and CDR2 YYEEEE. The CDR3 region has the DNA TGTGCCAGCAGCTTGTTGACTAGCGGGAGGGCCGGCACAGATACGCAGTATTTT. Protein sequence: CASSLLTSGRAGTDTQYF.